This is a list of T cell receptor beta chains from one sample in a study of cytomegalovirus exposure and HLA in healthy donors. The data were produced by immunoSEQ multiplex PCR, yet TCRdb's version contains in-frame clones alone and is incomplete. The sample consists of about 86,000 clones, 60% to 80% of them appearing once. Material: PBMCs. These receptors all stem from a female donor in good health and CMV-seronegative. Both conserved end residues are part of each CDR3. Each record gives: V gene, clone size, J gene, D gene, CDR3 DNA, CDR3 protein. The D gene is left open where the match is weak. Clone sizes are given selectively: once, few, many, or a class where the clone is expanded.

v_gene: TRBV11-2
abundance: .
j_gene: TRBJ1-1
d_gene: .
CDR3nt: TGTGCCAGCAGCTTACGGCGGGACAACACTGAAGCTTTCTTT
CDR3aa: CASSLRRDNTEAFF

v_gene: TRBV7-9
abundance: .
j_gene: TRBJ2-7
d_gene: TRBD1
CDR3nt: TGTGCCAGCAGCTTTCAGGACAGGGCAATCTACGAGCAGTACTTC
CDR3aa: CASSFQDRAIYEQYF

v_gene: TRBV6-1
abundance: .
j_gene: TRBJ2-2
d_gene: .
CDR3nt: TGTGCCAGCAGTGCCCCCAAGATGTCAGGGTTCGGCGGGGAGCTGTTTTTT
CDR3aa: CASSAPKMSGFGGELFF

v_gene: TRBV6-5
abundance: .
j_gene: TRBJ2-5
d_gene: .
CDR3nt: TGTGCCAGCAGTTCGGGACACGCACCAGGGACCCAGTACTTC
CDR3aa: CASSSGHAPGTQYF

v_gene: TRBV5-1
abundance: .
j_gene: TRBJ2-1
d_gene: .
CDR3nt: TGCGCCAGCAGCTTGGATGGAGGTTACAATGAGCAGTTCTTC
CDR3aa: CASSLDGGYNEQFF

v_gene: TRBV6-6
abundance: .
j_gene: TRBJ2-7
d_gene: .
CDR3nt: TGTGCCAGCAGGCTAAGTCCGGGGGAGCGGTACGAGCAGTACTTC
CDR3aa: CASRLSPGERYEQYF

v_gene: TRBV19
abundance: .
j_gene: TRBJ1-2
d_gene: TRBD1
CDR3nt: TGTGCCAGTAGTACCAAGACAGGGGGAAGGGCCTATGGCTACACCTTC
CDR3aa: CASSTKTGGRAYGYTF

v_gene: TRBV19
abundance: .
j_gene: TRBJ1-5
d_gene: TRBD1
CDR3nt: TGTGCCAGTAGCCCAGACAGGGGCAATCAGCCCCAGCATTTT
CDR3aa: CASSPDRGNQPQHF

v_gene: TRBV18
abundance: once
j_gene: TRBJ1-1
d_gene: .
CDR3nt: TGTGCCAGCTCACCACCGTCAGAGAACACTGAAGCTTTCTTT
CDR3aa: CASSPPSENTEAFF

v_gene: TRBV9
abundance: .
j_gene: TRBJ2-1
d_gene: TRBD2
CDR3nt: TGTGCCAGCAGCGCACGCTCGGGACTAGCGGACAATGAGCAGTTCTTC
CDR3aa: CASSARSGLADNEQFF

v_gene: TRBV27
abundance: .
j_gene: TRBJ2-7
d_gene: .
CDR3nt: TGTGCCAGCAGTCCTCCCCCAGACAGCCACTACGAGCAGTACTTC
CDR3aa: CASSPPPDSHYEQYF

v_gene: TRBV11-3
abundance: .
j_gene: TRBJ1-1
d_gene: .
CDR3nt: TGTGCCAGCAGCTTAGGTCGACAAGCTGAAGCTTTCTTT
CDR3aa: CASSLGRQAEAFF

v_gene: TRBV28
abundance: .
j_gene: TRBJ1-5
d_gene: .
CDR3nt: TGTGCCAGCAGTATACCAGACAGATCGCAGCCCCAGCATTTT
CDR3aa: CASSIPDRSQPQHF

v_gene: TRBV19
abundance: once
j_gene: TRBJ2-3
d_gene: TRBD2
CDR3nt: TGTGCCACCGGACTAGGGACAGATACGCAGTATTTT
CDR3aa: CATGLGTDTQYF

v_gene: TRBV29-1
abundance: .
j_gene: TRBJ1-1
d_gene: .
CDR3nt: TGCAGCGCAACACCCGGGAGTACGAACACTGAAGCTTTCTTT
CDR3aa: CSATPGSTNTEAFF

v_gene: TRBV30
abundance: .
j_gene: TRBJ1-1
d_gene: TRBD1
CDR3nt: TGTGCCTGGAGTGACCGAAACAGGGGAGTTGTGGCTGAAGCTTTCTTT
CDR3aa: CAWSDRNRGVVAEAFF

v_gene: TRBV6-1
abundance: .
j_gene: TRBJ1-3
d_gene: .
CDR3nt: TGTGCCAGCAGCATTGGGGGGGGAAACACCATATATTTT
CDR3aa: CASSIGGGNTIYF

v_gene: TRBV5-1
abundance: .
j_gene: TRBJ2-5
d_gene: .
CDR3nt: TGCGCCAGCAGCCCCCCAAAAGAGACCCAGTACTTC
CDR3aa: CASSPPKETQYF

v_gene: TRBV7-9
abundance: .
j_gene: TRBJ2-5
d_gene: .
CDR3nt: TGTGCCAGCAGCTTATTGCAGGAGACCCAGTACTTC
CDR3aa: CASSLLQETQYF

v_gene: TRBV7-9
abundance: .
j_gene: TRBJ1-5
d_gene: .
CDR3nt: TGTGCCAGCAGCCCCCTGACAGGAGCGCTATATCAGCCCCAGCATTTT
CDR3aa: CASSPLTGALYQPQHF

v_gene: TRBV13
abundance: .
j_gene: TRBJ2-1
d_gene: .
CDR3nt: TGTGCCAGCAGCTTAGCGGGGGAGCAGTTCTTC
CDR3aa: CASSLAGEQFF

v_gene: TRBV5-4
abundance: few
j_gene: TRBJ1-2
d_gene: .
CDR3nt: TGTGCCAGCAGCCTAAATACAGGGACGAATGGCTACACCTTC
CDR3aa: CASSLNTGTNGYTF

v_gene: TRBV11-3
abundance: .
j_gene: TRBJ2-7
d_gene: .
CDR3nt: TGTGCCAGCAGCCCCGGGTATCGCGGGGGCCCCTACGAGCAGTACTTC
CDR3aa: CASSPGYRGGPYEQYF

v_gene: TRBV7-2
abundance: .
j_gene: TRBJ2-5
d_gene: .
CDR3nt: TGTGCCAGCAGCACTAACAGGGCAAAAGATGAAGAGACCCAGTACTTC
CDR3aa: CASSTNRAKDEETQYF

v_gene: TRBV4-2
abundance: .
j_gene: TRBJ2-1
d_gene: TRBD2
CDR3nt: TGTGCCAGCAGCCAAGGGACTAGCGGGGAGTACAATGAGCAGTTCTTC
CDR3aa: CASSQGTSGEYNEQFF

v_gene: TRBV7-8
abundance: .
j_gene: TRBJ2-3
d_gene: TRBD2
CDR3nt: TGTGCCAGCAGCTTAGAAGTAGCGGGGGGCATTATGGTGACAGATACGCAGTATTTT
CDR3aa: CASSLEVAGGIMVTDTQYF

v_gene: TRBV2
abundance: .
j_gene: TRBJ1-5
d_gene: TRBD1
CDR3nt: TGTGCCAGCAGCGTTTACGGGACAGCGGGTTTGGGTCAGCCCCAGCATTTT
CDR3aa: CASSVYGTAGLGQPQHF

v_gene: TRBV30
abundance: .
j_gene: TRBJ1-4
d_gene: .
CDR3nt: TGTGCCTGGAGAACCGTGACAGCAACTAATGAAAAACTGTTTTTT
CDR3aa: CAWRTVTATNEKLFF

v_gene: TRBV28
abundance: .
j_gene: TRBJ1-2
d_gene: TRBD1
CDR3nt: TGTGCCAGCAGTGCAGGGGGGCGGGGCTATGGCTACACCTTC
CDR3aa: CASSAGGRGYGYTF

v_gene: TRBV5-1
abundance: .
j_gene: TRBJ1-1
d_gene: TRBD1
CDR3nt: TGCGCCAGCAGCTCAGCAGACAGGGCGGACACTGAAGCTTTCTTT
CDR3aa: CASSSADRADTEAFF

v_gene: TRBV5-6
abundance: .
j_gene: TRBJ1-2
d_gene: .
CDR3nt: TGTGCCAGCAGCTTGCCCGGCACAGCTGGCTACACCTTC
CDR3aa: CASSLPGTAGYTF

v_gene: TRBV10-3
abundance: few
j_gene: TRBJ1-1
d_gene: .
CDR3nt: TGTGCCATCAGTGTCGGACAGCTGAACACTGAAGCTTTCTTT
CDR3aa: CAISVGQLNTEAFF

v_gene: TRBV28
abundance: .
j_gene: TRBJ1-4
d_gene: .
CDR3nt: TGTGCCAGCAGCTCCGGTGGGGAGACTAATGAAAAACTGTTTTTT
CDR3aa: CASSSGGETNEKLFF